This TCR beta chain was observed in a study of shared clonotypes between healthy human individuals. This table comes from immunoSEQ multiplex PCR, and its TCRdb copy is limited to in-frame clones, with some not included. This table has approximately 980,000 clones, 76% appearing once. Trimming took off 5 bases at V and 2 bases at J, with 10 bases between the two ends. The CDR3 has 15 amino acids. CDR1 SGHTA and CDR2 FQGNSA come from the germline V gene. This clone appeared a single time. Other nucleotide sequences from this sample produce the same CDR3. This rearrangement joins TRBV7-2 to TRBJ2-6, with D possibly being TRBD1 (5 bases). Sequencing was performed on memory CD4+ T cells sorted from blood. This sample's subset: CD45RA-negative fraction. This TCR was recovered from a man aged 18 to 35 in good health. The CDR3 bases are TGTGCCAGCAGCCGTGACAGAGCTGGGGCCAACGTCCTGACTTTC. Its protein is CASSRDRAGANVLTF.